Given below is one TCR beta chain in context. The antigen remains unidentified. The method was immunoSEQ multiplex PCR; TCRdb's version includes in-frame clones alone and lacks a portion of them. The profile shows 140,000 to 150,000 clones, about 80% of them singletons. This entry comes from a study of cytotoxic CD8 clonotypes in ibrutinib-treated CLL. V dropped 4 bases and J dropped 4; count of bases not matched to a gene: 5. From germline, CDR1 is SEHNR and CDR2 FQNEAQ (reference sequence). The CDR3 has 14 residues. Whole-study findings and limits: Baseline-level clonality went beyond age-matched healthy donors and moved in step with circulating CD8+ T-cell counts.

The source material was PBMCs, sampled after 24 months of ibrutinib treatment. This clonotype was obtained from a human donor with chronic lymphocytic leukemia. The chain recombines TRBV7-9 with TRBJ1-1; 8 nucleotides line up with TRBD1. CDR3 in DNA: TGTGCCAGCAGCTCAGACAGGGGATCCACTGAAGCTTTCTTT. Translation: CASSSDRGSTEAFF.